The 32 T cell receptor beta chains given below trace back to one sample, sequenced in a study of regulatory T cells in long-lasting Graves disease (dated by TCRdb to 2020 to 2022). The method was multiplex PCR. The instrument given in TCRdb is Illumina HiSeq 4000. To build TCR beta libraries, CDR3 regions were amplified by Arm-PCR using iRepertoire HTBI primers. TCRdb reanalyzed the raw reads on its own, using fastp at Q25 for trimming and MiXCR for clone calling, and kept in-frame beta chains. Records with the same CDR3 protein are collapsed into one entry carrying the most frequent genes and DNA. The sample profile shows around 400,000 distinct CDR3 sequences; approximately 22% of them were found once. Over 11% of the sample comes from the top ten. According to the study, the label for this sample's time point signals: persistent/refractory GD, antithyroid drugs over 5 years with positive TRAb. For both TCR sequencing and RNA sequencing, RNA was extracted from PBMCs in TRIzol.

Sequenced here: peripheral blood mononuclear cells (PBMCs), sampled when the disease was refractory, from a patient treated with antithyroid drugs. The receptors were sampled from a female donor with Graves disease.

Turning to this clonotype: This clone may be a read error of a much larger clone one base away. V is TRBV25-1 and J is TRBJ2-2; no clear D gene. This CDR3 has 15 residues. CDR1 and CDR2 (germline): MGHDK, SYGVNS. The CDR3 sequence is CASSEQSANSGELFF. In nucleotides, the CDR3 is TGTGCCAGCAGTGAACAGTCCGCGAACTCCGGGGAGCTGTTTTTT.

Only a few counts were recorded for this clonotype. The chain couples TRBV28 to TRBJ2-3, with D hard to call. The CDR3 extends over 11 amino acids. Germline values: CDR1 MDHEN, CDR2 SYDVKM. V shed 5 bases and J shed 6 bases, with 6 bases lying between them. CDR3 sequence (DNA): TGTGCCAGCAGTGAGAGGGATACGCAGTATTTT. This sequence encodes CASSERDTQYF.

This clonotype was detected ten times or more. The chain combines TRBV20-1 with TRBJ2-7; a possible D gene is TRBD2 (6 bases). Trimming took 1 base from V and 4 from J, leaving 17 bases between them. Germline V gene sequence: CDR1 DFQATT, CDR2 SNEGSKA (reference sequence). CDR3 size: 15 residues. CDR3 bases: TGCAGTGCTAGAGTAGATGTCGGGGGTCGGTACGAGCAGTACTTC. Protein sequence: CSARVDVGGRYEQYF.

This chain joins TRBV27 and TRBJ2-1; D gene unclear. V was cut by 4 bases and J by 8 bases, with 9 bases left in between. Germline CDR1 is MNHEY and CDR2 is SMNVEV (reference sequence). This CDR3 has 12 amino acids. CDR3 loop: CASSSSTDEQFF. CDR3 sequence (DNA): TGTGCCAGCAGTTCCTCCACAGATGAGCAGTTCTTC.

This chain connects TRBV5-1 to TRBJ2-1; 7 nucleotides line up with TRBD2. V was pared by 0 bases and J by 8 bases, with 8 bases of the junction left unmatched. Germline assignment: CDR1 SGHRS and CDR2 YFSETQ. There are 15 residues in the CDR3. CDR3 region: CASSLAAGLLDEQFF. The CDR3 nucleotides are TGCGCCAGCAGCTTGGCCGCGGGACTATTGGATGAGCAGTTCTTC.

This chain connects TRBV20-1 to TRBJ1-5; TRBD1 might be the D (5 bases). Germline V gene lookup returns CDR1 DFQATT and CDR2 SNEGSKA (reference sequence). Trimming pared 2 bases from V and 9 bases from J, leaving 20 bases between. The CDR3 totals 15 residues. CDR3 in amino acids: CSARPLGREVGPQHF. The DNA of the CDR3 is TGCAGTGCTAGACCCCTGGGCAGGGAAGTTGGGCCCCAGCATTTT.

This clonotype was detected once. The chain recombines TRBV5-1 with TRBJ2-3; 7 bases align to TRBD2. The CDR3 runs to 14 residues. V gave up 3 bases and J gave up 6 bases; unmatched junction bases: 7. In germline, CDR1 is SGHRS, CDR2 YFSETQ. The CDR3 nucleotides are TGCGCCAGCAGCTGGGATGGACTAGGCGATACGCAGTATTTT. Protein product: CASSWDGLGDTQYF.

CDR3 protein: CSVVRDRSGGYTF. The CDR3 nucleotides read TGCAGCGTAGTTCGGGACCGAAGCGGGGGCTACACCTTC. This sequence joins TRBV29-1 and TRBJ1-2, with a possible D match to TRBD1 (5 bases). V lost 6 bases to trimming and J lost 8 bases, with 19 bases between them. Per the germline V gene, CDR1 is SQVTM and CDR2 is ANQGSEA. The CDR3 is 13 amino acids.

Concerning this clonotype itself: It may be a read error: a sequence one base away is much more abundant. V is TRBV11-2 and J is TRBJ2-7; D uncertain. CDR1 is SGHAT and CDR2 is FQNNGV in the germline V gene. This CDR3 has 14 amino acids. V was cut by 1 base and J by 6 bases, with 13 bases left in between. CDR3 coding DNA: TGTGCCAGCAGCTTAGGGGCCAGAACCTGCGAGCAGTACTTC. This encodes CASSLGARTCEQYF.

The CDR3 nucleotides are TGTGCCAGCATCCCCTGGGGGGGTAGTGAGCAGTTCTTC. As protein: CASIPWGGSEQFF. The rearrangement uses TRBV2 and TRBJ2-1; TRBD2 agrees at 7 bases. This CDR3 region has 13 residues. In germline, CDR1 is SNHLY, CDR2 FYNNEI. Trimming at V came to 7 bases and at J to 9 bases, leaving 9 bases not matched to a gene.

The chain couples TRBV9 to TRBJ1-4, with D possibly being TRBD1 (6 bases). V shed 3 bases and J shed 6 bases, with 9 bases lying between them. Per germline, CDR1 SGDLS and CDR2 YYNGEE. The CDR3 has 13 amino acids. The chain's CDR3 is CASSGDTDEKLFF. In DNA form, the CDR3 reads TGTGCCAGCAGCGGGGACACGGATGAAAAACTGTTTTTT.

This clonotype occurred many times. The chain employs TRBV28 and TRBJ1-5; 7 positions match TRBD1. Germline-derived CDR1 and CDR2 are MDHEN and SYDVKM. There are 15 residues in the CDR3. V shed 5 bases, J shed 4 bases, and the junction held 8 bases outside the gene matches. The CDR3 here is CASSGSDRENQPQHF. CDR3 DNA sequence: TGTGCCAGCAGTGGTTCTGACAGGGAAAATCAGCCCCAGCATTTT.

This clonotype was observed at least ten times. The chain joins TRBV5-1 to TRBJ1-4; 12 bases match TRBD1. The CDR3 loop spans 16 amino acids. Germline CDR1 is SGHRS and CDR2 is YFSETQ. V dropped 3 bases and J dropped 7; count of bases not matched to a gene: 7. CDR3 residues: CASSSGTGGVGEKLFF. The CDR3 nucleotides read TGCGCCAGCAGCTCCGGGACAGGGGGCGTAGGTGAAAAACTGTTTTTT.

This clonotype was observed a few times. CDR3 loop: CASRVGFPNYGYTF. As DNA, the CDR3 is TGTGCCAGCAGGGTGGGCTTCCCGAACTATGGCTACACCTTC. This chain connects TRBV28 to TRBJ1-2; D is undetermined. CDR3 length: 14 residues. CDR1 MDHEN and CDR2 SYDVKM come from the germline V gene. V lost 6 bases to trimming and J lost 2 bases, with 13 bases between them.

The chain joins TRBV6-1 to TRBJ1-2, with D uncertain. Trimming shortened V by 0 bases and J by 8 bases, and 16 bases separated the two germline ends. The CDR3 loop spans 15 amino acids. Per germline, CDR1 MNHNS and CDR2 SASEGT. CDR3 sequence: CASSEASSTFRGYTF. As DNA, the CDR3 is TGTGCCAGCAGTGAAGCGAGTTCTACCTTCCGGGGCTACACCTTC.

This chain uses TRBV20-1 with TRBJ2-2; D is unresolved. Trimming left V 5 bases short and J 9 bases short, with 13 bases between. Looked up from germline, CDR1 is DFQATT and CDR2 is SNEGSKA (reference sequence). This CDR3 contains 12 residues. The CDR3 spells CSALTGSRELFF. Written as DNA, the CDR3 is TGCAGTGCTCTGACCGGGTCCAGGGAGCTGTTTTTT.

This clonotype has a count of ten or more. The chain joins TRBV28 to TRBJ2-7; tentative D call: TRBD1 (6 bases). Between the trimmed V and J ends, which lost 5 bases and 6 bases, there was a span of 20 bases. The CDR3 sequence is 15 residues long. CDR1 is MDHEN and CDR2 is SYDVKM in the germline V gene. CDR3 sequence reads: CASSPWHINRAEQYF. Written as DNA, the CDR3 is TGTGCCAGCAGTCCCTGGCATATAAACAGGGCCGAGCAGTACTTC.

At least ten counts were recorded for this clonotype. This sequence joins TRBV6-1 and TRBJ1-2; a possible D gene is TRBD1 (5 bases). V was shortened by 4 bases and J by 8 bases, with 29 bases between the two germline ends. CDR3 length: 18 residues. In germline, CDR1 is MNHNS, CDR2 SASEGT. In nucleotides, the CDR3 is TGTGCCAGCAGTGCCAAGGGAGGACATACCCAAAACCTCTGGGGCTACACCTTC. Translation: CASSAKGGHTQNLWGYTF.

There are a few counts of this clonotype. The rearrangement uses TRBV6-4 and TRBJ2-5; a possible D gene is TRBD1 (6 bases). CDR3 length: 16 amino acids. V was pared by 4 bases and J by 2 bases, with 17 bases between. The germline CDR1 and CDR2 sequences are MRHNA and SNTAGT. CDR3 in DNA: TGTGCCAGCAGTGCCCTGCTTGGAACAGGGCAAGAGACCCAGTACTTC. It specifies CASSALLGTGQETQYF.

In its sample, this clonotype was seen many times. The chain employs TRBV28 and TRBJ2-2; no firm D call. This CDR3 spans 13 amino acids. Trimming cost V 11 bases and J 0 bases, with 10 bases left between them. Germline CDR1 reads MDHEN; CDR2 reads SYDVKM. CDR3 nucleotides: TGTGCCTTACAAAACGCGAACACCGGGGAGCTGTTTTTT. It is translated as CALQNANTGELFF.

The CDR3 coding sequence is TGTGCCAGCAGCTTAGTTTCCTACAATGAGCAGTTCTTC. Protein product: CASSLVSYNEQFF. V and J are TRBV28 and TRBJ2-1; no definite D call. Trimming took 6 bases from V and 1 from J, leaving 7 bases between them. Germline lookup yields CDR1 MDHEN and CDR2 SYDVKM. The CDR3 loop spans 13 amino acids. Together with reference TRBV28 and TRBJ2-1, the CDR3 gives the full variable domain: DVKVTQSSRYLVKRTGEKVFLECVQDMDHENMFWYRQDPGLGLRLIYFSYDVKMKEKGDIPEGYSVSREKKERFSLILESASTNQTSMYLCASSLVSYNEQFFGPGTRLTVL.

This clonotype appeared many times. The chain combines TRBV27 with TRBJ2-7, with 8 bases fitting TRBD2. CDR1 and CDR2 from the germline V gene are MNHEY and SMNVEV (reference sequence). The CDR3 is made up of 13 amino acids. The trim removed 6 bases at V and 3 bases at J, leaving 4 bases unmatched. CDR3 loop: CASRLAEHYEQYF. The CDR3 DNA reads TGTGCCAGCAGACTAGCGGAGCACTACGAGCAGTACTTC.

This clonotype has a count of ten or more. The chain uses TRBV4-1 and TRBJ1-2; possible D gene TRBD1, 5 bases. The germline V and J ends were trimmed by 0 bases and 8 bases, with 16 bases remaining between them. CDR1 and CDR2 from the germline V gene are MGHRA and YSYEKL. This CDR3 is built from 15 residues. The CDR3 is CASSQDREGPRGYTF. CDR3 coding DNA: TGCGCCAGCAGCCAAGATCGGGAGGGGCCGAGGGGCTACACCTTC.

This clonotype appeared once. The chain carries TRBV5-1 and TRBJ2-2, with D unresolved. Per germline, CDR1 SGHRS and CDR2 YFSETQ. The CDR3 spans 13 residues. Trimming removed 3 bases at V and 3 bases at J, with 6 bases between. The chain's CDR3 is CASSSPYTGELFF. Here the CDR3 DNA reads TGCGCCAGCAGCTCCCCGTACACCGGGGAGCTGTTTTTT. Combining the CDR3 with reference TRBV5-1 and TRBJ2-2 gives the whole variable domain KAGVTQTPRYLIKTRGQQVTLSCSPISGHRSVSWYQQTPGQGLQFLFEYFSETQRNKGNFPGRFSGRQFSNSRSEMNVSTLELGDSALYLCASSSPYTGELFFGEGSRLTVL.

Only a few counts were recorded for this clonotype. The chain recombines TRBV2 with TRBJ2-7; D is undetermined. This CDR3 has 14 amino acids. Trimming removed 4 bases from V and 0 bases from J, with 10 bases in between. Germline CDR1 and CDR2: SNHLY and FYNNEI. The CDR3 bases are TGTGCCAGCAGTGGGTTCTGGAGCTCCTACGAGCAGTACTTC. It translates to CASSGFWSSYEQYF.

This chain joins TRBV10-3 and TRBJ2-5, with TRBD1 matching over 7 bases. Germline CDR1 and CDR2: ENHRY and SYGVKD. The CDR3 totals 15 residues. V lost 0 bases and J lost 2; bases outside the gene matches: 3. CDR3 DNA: TGTGCCATCAGTGAGTCTACAGGGGCACAAGAGACCCAGTACTTC. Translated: CAISESTGAQETQYF.

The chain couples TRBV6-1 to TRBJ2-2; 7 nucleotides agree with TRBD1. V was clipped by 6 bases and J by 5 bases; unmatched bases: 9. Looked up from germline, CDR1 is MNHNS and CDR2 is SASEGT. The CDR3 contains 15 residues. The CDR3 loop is CASRQRDRETGELFF. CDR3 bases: TGTGCCAGCAGACAGAGGGACAGAGAGACCGGGGAGCTGTTTTTT.

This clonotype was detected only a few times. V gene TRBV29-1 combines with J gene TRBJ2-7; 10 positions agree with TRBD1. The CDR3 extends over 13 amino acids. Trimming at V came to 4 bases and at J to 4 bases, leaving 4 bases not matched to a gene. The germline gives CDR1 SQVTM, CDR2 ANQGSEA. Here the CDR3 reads CSVARTGGYEQYF. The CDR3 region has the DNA TGCAGCGTTGCAAGGACAGGGGGATACGAGCAGTACTTC.

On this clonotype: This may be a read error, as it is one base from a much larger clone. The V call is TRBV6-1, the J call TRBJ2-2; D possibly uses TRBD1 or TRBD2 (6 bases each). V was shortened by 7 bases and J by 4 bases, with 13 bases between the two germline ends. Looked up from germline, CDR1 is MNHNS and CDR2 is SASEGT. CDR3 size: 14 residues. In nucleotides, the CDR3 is TGTGCCAGCAAGAGGGGGAGGTCCACCGGGGAGCTGTTTTTT. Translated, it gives CASKRGRSTGELFF.

The CDR3 DNA reads as TGTGCCAGCAGCTTGGGAGCGATGTACTACGAGCAGTACTTC. Translated: CASSLGAMYYEQYF. V and J are TRBV5-6 and TRBJ2-7; D unclear. The CDR3 loop spans 14 amino acids. Looked up from germline, CDR1 is SGHDT and CDR2 is YYEEEE. The germline V and J ends were trimmed by 0 bases and 3 bases, with 10 bases remaining between them.

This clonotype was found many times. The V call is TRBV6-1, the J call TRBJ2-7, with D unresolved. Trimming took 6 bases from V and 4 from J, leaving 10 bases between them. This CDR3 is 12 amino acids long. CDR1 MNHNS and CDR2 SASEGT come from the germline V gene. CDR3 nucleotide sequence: TGTGCCAGCAGCTCTGCGCTTTACGAGCAGTACTTC. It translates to CASSSALYEQYF.

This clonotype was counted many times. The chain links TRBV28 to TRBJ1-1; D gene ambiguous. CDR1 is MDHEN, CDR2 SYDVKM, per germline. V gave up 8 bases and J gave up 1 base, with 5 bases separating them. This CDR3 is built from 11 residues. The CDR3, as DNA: TGTGCCAGCCGGGAGAACACTGAAGCTTTCTTT. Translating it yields CASRENTEAFF. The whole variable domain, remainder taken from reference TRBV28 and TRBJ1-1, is DVKVTQSSRYLVKRTGEKVFLECVQDMDHENMFWYRQDPGLGLRLIYFSYDVKMKEKGDIPEGYSVSREKKERFSLILESASTNQTSMYLCASRENTEAFFGQGTRLTVV.